The clone carrying this T cell receptor (beta chain) was picked up many times. The target antigen is unknown. In making diagnoses, clinical symptoms, serum thyroxine and TRAb, thyroid ultrasound and orbital computed tomography were all used. Trimming at V came to 2 bases and at J to 4 bases, leaving 8 bases not matched to a gene. This CDR3 is built from 17 residues. CDR1 SGHRS and CDR2 YFSETQ come from the germline V gene. This record belongs to a study of T cells in Graves' hyperthyroidism and ophthalmopathy. General study points: Through a model of 13 V-J features, ophthalmopathy was separated from stable hyperthyroidism.

Amplification of TCR beta CDR3 regions was performed using RNA transcripts as template. The HTBI primer set was used in a first-round RT-PCR of the TCR CDR3. TCRdb called the multiplex PCR reads again in MiXCR, with one record for every CDR3 protein. This table has a few hundred thousand distinct CDR3 sequences, 14% appearing once. The V gene is TRBV5-1, the J gene TRBJ2-2, with 10 bases identical to TRBD2. What was sequenced was blood. The receptor comes from a woman aged 18-29 years with Graves' hyperthyroidism. CDR3 sequence reads: CASSFAGLAAGTGELFF. CDR3 nucleotide sequence: TGCGCCAGCAGCTTCGCAGGACTAGCGGCGGGCACCGGGGAGCTGTTTTTT.